This record looks at one T cell receptor beta chain sequence and its context. Its antigen is currently unknown. TCRdb called the RT-PCR reads again in MiXCR, with one record for every CDR3 protein. The profile shows under 3,500 distinct CDR3 sequences, roughly 90% of them singletons. This record belongs to a study of yellow fever vaccine responses in identical twins. Study-wide results and caveats: Vaccine T cell responses of twins reportedly seemed partly convergent and partly personalized.

The CDR3 length is 15 residues. Germline trimming cut 7 bases from V and 2 bases from J; bases unmatched to any gene: 7. The germline gives CDR1 MDHEN, CDR2 SYDVKM. The receptor comes from a female donor who received the yellow fever vaccine. This rearrangement joins TRBV28 to TRBJ2-3, with 9 bases lining up with TRBD2. The sequencing used T cells from blood (PBMCs), unsorted or a sorted subset (not recorded which), collected before or after yellow fever vaccination (not recorded which). The CDR3 loop is CASKTSGLTTDTQYF. The CDR3 DNA reads as TGTGCCAGCAAGACTAGCGGACTTACCACAGATACGCAGTATTTT.